This entry lists 13 T cell receptor beta chains sequenced from one sample in a study of blood T cells in healthy people across ages. It was with a sample-barcoded 5' primer and a J-beta primer mix that a second PCR of roughly 7 to 12 cycles was run. One entry per CDR3 protein results from TCRdb running MiXCR on the 5' RACE reads. In the table there are around 1,000,000 distinct CDR3 sequences, 20% to 25% of which are singletons. This same sample was also taken into another study, of T cells of mothers and their children.

The sequencing sample was made of blood. All receptors derive from a girl aged 2-10 years in good health.

As regards this clonotype: The junction departs from the called germline gene at one end, perhaps through a read error. CDR3 in DNA: TGTGCCACTTCCCGCGGGACAGGGGGCCCTAACTGTGGCTACACCTTC. It specifies CATSRGTGGPNCGYTF. The V and J genes are TRBV19 and TRBJ1-2; 12 bases fit TRBD1. The CDR3 is made up of 16 amino acids. CDR1 LNHDA and CDR2 SQIVND come from the germline V gene (reference sequence).

J is TRBJ1-3 and V is TRBV7-6; the D is unclear. Trimming removed 3 bases at V and 4 bases at J, with 13 bases between. The CDR3 sequence is 15 residues long. Germline V lookup: CDR1 SGHVS, CDR2 FNYEAQ. CDR3 sequence: CASSFLPGSGNTIYF. In DNA form, the CDR3 reads TGTGCCAGCAGCTTTCTCCCGGGATCCGGAAACACCATATATTTT.

This clonotype appeared a few times. The chain combines TRBV12-3 or TRBV12-4 with TRBJ2-7, with 9 bases identical to TRBD2. The J call may be incorrect, as the DNA end agrees better with TRBJ2-1. CDR3 length: 14 amino acids. The CDR3 spells CASSLGTSQNEQFF. The CDR3 DNA is TGTGCCAGCAGTCTCGGGACTAGCCAGAATGAGCAGTTCTTC.

In this sample, this clonotype turned up a few times. The chain is built from TRBV29-1 and TRBJ2-7, with TRBD2 matching 7 bases. Germline V gives CDR1 SQVTM, CDR2 ANQGSEA. This CDR3 region has 13 residues. J was trimmed by 1 base and V by 3 bases; bases with no gene match: 3. The CDR3 DNA sequence: TGCAGCGTTGAGCTAGCGGAGTCCTACGAGCAGTACTTC. Its translation is CSVELAESYEQYF.

The chain employs TRBV6-4 and TRBJ2-1; 11 nucleotides agree with TRBD2. CDR3 size: 15 residues. The trim removed 6 bases at V and 3 bases at J, leaving 4 bases unmatched. Germline assignment: CDR1 MRHNA and CDR2 SNTAGT. CDR3: CASSETSGNYNEQFF. CDR3 sequence (DNA): TGTGCCAGCAGCGAGACTAGCGGGAACTACAATGAGCAGTTCTTC.

This clonotype was detected a few times. This chain uses TRBV15 with TRBJ2-7, with D hard to call. Trimming took 0 bases from V and 6 from J, leaving 18 bases between them. This CDR3 has 16 amino acids. CDR1 is LNHNV and CDR2 is YYDKDF in the germline V gene (reference sequence). As DNA, the CDR3 is TGTGCCACCAGCAGAGATCTAACCGGGTGGGAACGCGAGCAGTACTTC. Translating it yields CATSRDLTGWEREQYF. The full variable domain, its missing parts supplied by reference TRBV15 and TRBJ2-7, is DAMVIQNPRYQVTQFGKPVTLSCSQTLNHNVMYWYQQKSSQAPKLLFHYYDKDFNNEADTPDNFQSRRPNTSFCFLDIRSPGLGDTAMYLCATSRDLTGWEREQYFGPGTRLTVT.

This clonotype has more than one count but fewer than ten. The V call is TRBV20-1, the J call TRBJ2-7; possible D gene TRBD1, 6 bases. The ends were cut back, 2 bases at V and 5 bases at J, with 10 bases in the middle. CDR1 DFQATT and CDR2 SNEGSKA come from the germline V gene (reference sequence). The CDR3 is 12 residues long. In DNA form, the CDR3 reads TGCAGTGCTAGACACAGGGCGGACGAGCAGTACTTC. Translated: CSARHRADEQYF.

This chain joins TRBV10-3 and TRBJ2-1; possibly TRBD2 for D (6 bases). Trimming pared 7 bases from V and 7 bases from J, leaving 14 bases between. This CDR3 is 13 amino acids long. The germline V gene encodes CDR1 ENHRY and CDR2 SYGVKD. The CDR3 spells CAITRTGGNEQFF. CDR3 in DNA: TGTGCCATCACTAGGACTGGGGGGAATGAGCAGTTCTTC.

This clonotype was observed a handful of times. CDR3 DNA sequence: TGTGCCAGCAGTTTATTGGGGGAGGCTGAAGCTTTCTTT. It yields the protein CASSLLGEAEAFF. The chain combines TRBV27 with TRBJ1-1; D might be TRBD1 (5 bases). The V gene's germline CDR1 is MNHEY and CDR2 SMNVEV (reference sequence). The CDR3 is made up of 13 amino acids. V lost 1 base and J lost 6, with 9 bases in between.

The J gene is TRBJ1-5, the V gene TRBV29-1; D possibly corresponds to TRBD1 (5 bases). Germline CDR1 SQVTM, CDR2 ANQGSEA. This CDR3 is 13 amino acids long. The V and J ends lost 4 bases and 4 bases respectively, with 11 bases between them. In nucleotides, the CDR3 is TGCAGCGTTGTGGGAGGGGATAATCAGCCCCAGCATTTT. Its protein product is CSVVGGDNQPQHF.

V is TRBV29-1 and J is TRBJ1-1; D is perhaps TRBD1 (6 bases). Germline assignment: CDR1 SQVTM and CDR2 ANQGSEA. The CDR3 is 13 amino acids. V lost 5 bases and J 0 bases, leaving 10 bases between the germline ends. Written as DNA, the CDR3 is TGCAGCGTTTTAGGGGGTCTGAACACTGAAGCTTTCTTT. Its translation: CSVLGGLNTEAFF.

This chain uses TRBV9 with TRBJ2-7; a possible D gene is TRBD2 (6 bases). The CDR3 totals 14 residues. CDR1 is SGDLS, CDR2 YYNGEE, per germline. V lost 3 bases and J 4 bases, leaving 14 bases between the germline ends. The CDR3 is CASSALGLTYEQYF. CDR3 sequence (DNA): TGTGCCAGCAGCGCCCTGGGACTGACATACGAGCAGTACTTC. The full variable domain, rest sourced from reference TRBV9 and TRBJ2-7, is DSGVTQTPKHLITATGQRVTLRCSPRSGDLSVYWYQQSLDQGLQFLIQYYNGEERAKGNILERFSAQQFPDLHSELNLSSLELGDSALYFCASSALGLTYEQYFGPGTRLTVT.

This chain uses TRBV12-3 or TRBV12-4 with TRBJ1-2; 10 positions match TRBD1. The CDR3 loop spans 14 amino acids. Trimming took 3 bases from V and 8 from J; bases not matched to a gene: 6. In DNA form, the CDR3 reads TGTGCCAGCAGTTTTAGGGACAGGGGAGGCGGCTACACCTTC. It is translated as CASSFRDRGGGYTF.